This TCR beta chain was identified during a study of T cell repertoires in cytomegalovirus infection. The CDR3 covers 15 residues. CDR1 is LNHNV and CDR2 is YYDKDF in the germline V gene (reference sequence). Trimming stripped 0 bases from V and 5 bases from J, with 11 bases between. About this clonotype: Antigen specificity is unknown.

A single record per CDR3 protein comes from TCRdb applying MiXCR to the reads. The top ten clones hold more than 80% of a sample with around 81,000 distinct CDR3 sequences, roughly 37% of them seen once. The source material was CD8+ T cells from cultured PBMCs, sampled from culture after CMV antigen stimulation. The receptor was isolated from a human donor in good health (CMV status not recorded). Some clones in this sample may be carry-over from other donors' samples. The chain uses TRBV15 and TRBJ1-3; tentative D call: TRBD1 (6 bases). CDR3 bases: TGTGCCACCAGCAGAGATGGTGGACAGAGAAACACCATATATTTT. Translation gives CATSRDGGQRNTIYF.